This T cell receptor beta chain was found in a study of CD8 T cells in ankylosing spondylitis. Study-wide points: Within ankylosing spondylitis blood, a TCR beta motif made up of roughly eight highly homologous variants appeared to be characteristic.

As to this clonotype: Its antigen is not identified. A much larger clone lies one base from this, so it may be a read error.

Library preparation for TCR beta used quantitative 5'-RACE with molecular barcodes. Via MiXCR, TCRdb re-called the 5' RACE reads, giving one row per CDR3 protein. The sample has 500,000 or so distinct CDR3 sequences, approximately 5.3% seen once. Sample: blood, either unsorted or a sorted T cell fraction (not recorded which). This clonotype was obtained from a male donor with ankylosing spondylitis.

The chain's CDR3 is CSVGRTDTQYF. In nucleotides, the CDR3 is TGCAGCGTTGGGAGGACAGATACGCAGTATTTT. The gene calls are TRBV29-1 and TRBJ2-3; possible D gene TRBD2, 5 bases. Germline CDR1 and CDR2: SQVTM and ANQGSEA. The ends were cut back, 4 bases at V and 3 bases at J, with 5 bases in the middle. The CDR3 is 11 amino acids.